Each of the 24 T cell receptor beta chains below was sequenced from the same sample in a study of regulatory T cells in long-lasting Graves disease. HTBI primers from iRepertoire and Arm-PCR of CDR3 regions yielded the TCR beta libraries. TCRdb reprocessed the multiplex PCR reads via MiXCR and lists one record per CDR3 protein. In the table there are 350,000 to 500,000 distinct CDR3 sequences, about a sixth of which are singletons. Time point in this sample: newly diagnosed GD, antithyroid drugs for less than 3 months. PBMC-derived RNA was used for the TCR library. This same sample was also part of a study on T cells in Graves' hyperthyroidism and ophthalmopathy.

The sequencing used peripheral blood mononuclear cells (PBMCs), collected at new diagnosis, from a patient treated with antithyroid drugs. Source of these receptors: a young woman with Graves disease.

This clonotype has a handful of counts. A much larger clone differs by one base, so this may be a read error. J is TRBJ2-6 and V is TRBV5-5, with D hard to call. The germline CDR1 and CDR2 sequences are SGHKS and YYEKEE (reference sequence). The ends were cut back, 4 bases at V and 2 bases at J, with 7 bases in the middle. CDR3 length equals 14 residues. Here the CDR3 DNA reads TGTGCCAGCAGCGTAGACCCTGGGGCCAACGTCCTGACTTTC. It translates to CASSVDPGANVLTF.

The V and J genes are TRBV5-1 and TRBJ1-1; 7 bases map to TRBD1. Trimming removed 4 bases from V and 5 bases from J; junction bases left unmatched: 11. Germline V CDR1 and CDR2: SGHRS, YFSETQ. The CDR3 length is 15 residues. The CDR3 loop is CASSPDYRGETEAFF. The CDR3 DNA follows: TGCGCCAGCAGCCCAGATTACAGGGGTGAAACTGAAGCTTTCTTT.

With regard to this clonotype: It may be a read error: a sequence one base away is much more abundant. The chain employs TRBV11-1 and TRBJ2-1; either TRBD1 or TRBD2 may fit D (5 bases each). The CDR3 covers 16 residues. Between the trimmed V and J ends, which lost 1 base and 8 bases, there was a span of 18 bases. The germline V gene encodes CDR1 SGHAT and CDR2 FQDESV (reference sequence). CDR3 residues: CASSLEGPAGADEQFF. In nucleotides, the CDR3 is TGTGCCAGCAGCTTAGAGGGACCAGCTGGTGCGGATGAGCAGTTCTTC.

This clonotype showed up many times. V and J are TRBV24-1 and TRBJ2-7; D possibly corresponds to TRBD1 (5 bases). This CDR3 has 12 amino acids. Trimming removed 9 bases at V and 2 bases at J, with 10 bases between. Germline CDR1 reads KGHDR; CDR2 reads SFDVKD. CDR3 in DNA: TGTGCCACCTCCCAGGGTCCCTACGAGCAGTACTTC. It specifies CATSQGPYEQYF.

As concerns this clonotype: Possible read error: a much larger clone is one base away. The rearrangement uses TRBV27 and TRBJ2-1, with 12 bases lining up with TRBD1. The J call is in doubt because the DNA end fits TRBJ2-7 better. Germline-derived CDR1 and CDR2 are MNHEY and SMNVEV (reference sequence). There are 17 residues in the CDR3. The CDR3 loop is CASSNGTGGASSYEQYF. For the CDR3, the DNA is TGTGCCAGCAGTAACGGGACAGGGGGCGCCAGCTCCTACGAGCAGTACTTC.

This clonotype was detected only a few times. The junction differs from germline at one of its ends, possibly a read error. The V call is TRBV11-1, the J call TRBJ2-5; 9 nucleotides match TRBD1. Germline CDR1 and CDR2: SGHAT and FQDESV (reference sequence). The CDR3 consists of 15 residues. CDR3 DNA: TGTGTCAGCAGCACCCGGGACAGGGCCCAAGAGACCCAGTACTTC. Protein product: CVSSTRDRAQETQYF.

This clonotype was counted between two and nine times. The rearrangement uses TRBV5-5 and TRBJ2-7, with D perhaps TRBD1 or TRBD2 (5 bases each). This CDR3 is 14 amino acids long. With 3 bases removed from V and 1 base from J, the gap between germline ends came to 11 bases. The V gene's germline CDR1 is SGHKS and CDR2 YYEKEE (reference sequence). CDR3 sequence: CASSWDPFSYEQYF. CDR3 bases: TGTGCCAGCAGCTGGGACCCCTTTTCCTACGAGCAGTACTTC.

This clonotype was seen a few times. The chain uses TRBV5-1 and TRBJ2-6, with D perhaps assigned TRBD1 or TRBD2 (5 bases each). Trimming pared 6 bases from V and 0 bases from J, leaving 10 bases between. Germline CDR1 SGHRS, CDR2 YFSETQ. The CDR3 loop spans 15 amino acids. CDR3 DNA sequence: TGCGCCAGCACACCGGGGACCTCTGGGGCCAACGTCCTGACTTTC. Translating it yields CASTPGTSGANVLTF.

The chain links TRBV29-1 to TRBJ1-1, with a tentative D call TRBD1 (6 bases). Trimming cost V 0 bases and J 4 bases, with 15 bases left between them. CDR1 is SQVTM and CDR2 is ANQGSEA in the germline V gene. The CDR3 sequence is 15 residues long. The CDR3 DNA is TGCAGCGTTGAAGATTTAGGCAGGGGAGGCACTGAAGCTTTCTTT. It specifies CSVEDLGRGGTEAFF.

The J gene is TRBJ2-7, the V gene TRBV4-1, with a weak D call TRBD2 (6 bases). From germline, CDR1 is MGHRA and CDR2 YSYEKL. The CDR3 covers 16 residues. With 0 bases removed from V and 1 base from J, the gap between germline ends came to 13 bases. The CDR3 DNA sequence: TGCGCCAGCAGCCAAGATAGCCCTAGCGAATCCTACGAGCAGTACTTC. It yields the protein CASSQDSPSESYEQYF.

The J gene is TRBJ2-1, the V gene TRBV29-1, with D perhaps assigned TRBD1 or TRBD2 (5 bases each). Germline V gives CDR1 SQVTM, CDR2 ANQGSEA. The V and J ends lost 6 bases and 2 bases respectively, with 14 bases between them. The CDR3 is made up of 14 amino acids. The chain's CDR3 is CSVAGTAPYNEQFF. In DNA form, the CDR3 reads TGCAGCGTGGCCGGGACGGCCCCCTACAATGAGCAGTTCTTC.

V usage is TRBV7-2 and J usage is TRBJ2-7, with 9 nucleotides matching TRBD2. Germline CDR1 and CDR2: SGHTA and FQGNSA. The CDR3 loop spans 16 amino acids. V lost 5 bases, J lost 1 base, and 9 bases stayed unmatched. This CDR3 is CASSHLAGRLSYEQYF. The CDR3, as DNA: TGTGCCAGCAGCCACCTAGCGGGAAGGCTATCCTACGAGCAGTACTTC.

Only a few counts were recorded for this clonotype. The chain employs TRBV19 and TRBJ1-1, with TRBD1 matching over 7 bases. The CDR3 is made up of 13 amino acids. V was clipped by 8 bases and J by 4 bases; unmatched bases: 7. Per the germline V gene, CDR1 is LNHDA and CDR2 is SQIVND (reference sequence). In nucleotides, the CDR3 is TGTGCCAGTGGAGGGGGCGCAGGCACTGAAGCTTTCTTT. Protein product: CASGGGAGTEAFF.

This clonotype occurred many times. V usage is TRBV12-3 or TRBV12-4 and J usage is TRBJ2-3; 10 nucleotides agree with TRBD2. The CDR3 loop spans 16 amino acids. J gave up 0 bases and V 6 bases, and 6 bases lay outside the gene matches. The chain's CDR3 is CASRRTSGTSTDTQYF. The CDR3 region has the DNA TGTGCCAGCAGAAGGACTAGCGGAACTAGCACAGATACGCAGTATTTT.

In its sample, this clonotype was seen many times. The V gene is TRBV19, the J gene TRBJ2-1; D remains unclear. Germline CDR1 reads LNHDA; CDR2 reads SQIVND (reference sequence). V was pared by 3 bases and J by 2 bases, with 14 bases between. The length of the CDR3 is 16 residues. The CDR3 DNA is TGTGCCAGTAGTATCGTGTCTGGGGTGGCCTACAATGAGCAGTTCTTC. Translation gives CASSIVSGVAYNEQFF.

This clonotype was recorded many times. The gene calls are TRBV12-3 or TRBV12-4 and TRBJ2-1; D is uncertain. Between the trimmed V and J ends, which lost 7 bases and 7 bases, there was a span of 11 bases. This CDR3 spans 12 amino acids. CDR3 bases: TGTGCCAGCACTCCCGACGTTAATGAGCAGTTCTTC. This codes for CASTPDVNEQFF.

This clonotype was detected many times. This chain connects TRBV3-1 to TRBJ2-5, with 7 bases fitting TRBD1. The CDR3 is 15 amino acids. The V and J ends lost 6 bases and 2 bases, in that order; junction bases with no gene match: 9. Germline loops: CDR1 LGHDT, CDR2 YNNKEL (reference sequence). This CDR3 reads CASRFTGVGQETQYF. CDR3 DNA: TGTGCCAGCAGGTTTACAGGGGTCGGGCAAGAGACCCAGTACTTC.

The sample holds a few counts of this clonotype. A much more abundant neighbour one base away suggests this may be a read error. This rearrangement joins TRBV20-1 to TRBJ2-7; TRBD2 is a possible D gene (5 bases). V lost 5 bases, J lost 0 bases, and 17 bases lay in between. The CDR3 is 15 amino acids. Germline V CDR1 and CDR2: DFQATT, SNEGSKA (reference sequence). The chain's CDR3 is CSAESASRSSYEQYF. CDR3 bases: TGCAGTGCTGAGTCGGCTAGCCGGAGCTCCTACGAGCAGTACTTC.

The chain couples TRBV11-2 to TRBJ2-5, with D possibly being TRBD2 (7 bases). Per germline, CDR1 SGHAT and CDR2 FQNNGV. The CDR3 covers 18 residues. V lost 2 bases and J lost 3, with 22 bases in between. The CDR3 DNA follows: TGTGCCAGCAGCTTATTCCTAGGGGGGGGGGGGATAAAAGAGACCCAGTACTTC. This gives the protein CASSLFLGGGGIKETQYF.

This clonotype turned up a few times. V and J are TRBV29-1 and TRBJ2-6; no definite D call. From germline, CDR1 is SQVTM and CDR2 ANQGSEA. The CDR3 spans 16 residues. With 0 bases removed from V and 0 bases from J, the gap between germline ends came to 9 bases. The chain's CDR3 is CSVEESTDSGANVLTF. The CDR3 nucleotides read TGCAGCGTTGAAGAGAGTACAGACTCTGGGGCCAACGTCCTGACTTTC.

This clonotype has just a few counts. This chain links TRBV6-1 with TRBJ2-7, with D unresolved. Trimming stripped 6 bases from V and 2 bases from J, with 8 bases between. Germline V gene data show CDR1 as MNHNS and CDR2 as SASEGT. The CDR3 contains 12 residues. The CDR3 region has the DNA TGTGCCAGCAGGCCGTCACCCTACGAGCAGTACTTC. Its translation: CASRPSPYEQYF.

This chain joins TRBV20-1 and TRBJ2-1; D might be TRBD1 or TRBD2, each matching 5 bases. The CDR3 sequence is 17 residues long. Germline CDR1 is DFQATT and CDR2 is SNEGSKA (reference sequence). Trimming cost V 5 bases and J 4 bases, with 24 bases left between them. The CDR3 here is CSAVPWNSRGPYNEQFF. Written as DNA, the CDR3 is TGCAGTGCTGTGCCGTGGAATAGCCGGGGCCCTTACAATGAGCAGTTCTTC.

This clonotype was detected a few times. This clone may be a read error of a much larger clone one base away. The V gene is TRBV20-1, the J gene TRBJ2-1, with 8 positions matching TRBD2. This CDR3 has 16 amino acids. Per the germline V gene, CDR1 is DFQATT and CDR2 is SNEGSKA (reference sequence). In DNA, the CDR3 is TGCAGTGCTAGGACTAACCCGGGACTAGACTACAATGGGCAGTTCTTC. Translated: CSARTNPGLDYNGQFF.

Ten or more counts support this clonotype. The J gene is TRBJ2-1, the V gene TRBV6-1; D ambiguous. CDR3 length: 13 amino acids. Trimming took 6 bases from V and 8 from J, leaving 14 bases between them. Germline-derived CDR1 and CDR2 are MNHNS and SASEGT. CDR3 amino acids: CASSAVSGDEQFF. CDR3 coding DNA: TGTGCCAGCAGCGCCGTTTCGGGTGATGAGCAGTTCTTC.